The 12 T cell receptor beta chains reported below all come from one sample, sequenced in a study of low-dose radiotherapy and immunotherapy resistance in tumors. Primers targeting TRAV and TRBV primed first-strand cDNA, covering alpha and beta chains. The authors amplified TCRs for roughly 20 PCR cycles with a constant-region primer and a V-primer adapter. TCRdb re-called the reads through MiXCR, storing one row per CDR3 protein. The sample yields some 7,400 distinct CDR3 sequences, over 60% seen once. These receptor sequences come from a human donor with advanced metastatic prostate, ovarian, gallbladder or colorectal cancer (not recorded which). This table probably holds off-target reads from a library built for another chain.

The table lists this clonotype with a few counts. The chain is built from TRBV11-2 and TRBJ1-6; D unresolved. Germline CDR1 and CDR2: SGHAT and FQNNGV. The CDR3 covers 13 residues. Trimming left V 8 bases short and J 9 bases short, with 14 bases between. CDR3 sequence: CASQNTPGSPLHF. In nucleotides, the CDR3 is TGTGCCAGCCAAAACACCCCGGGTTCACCCCTCCACTTT.

The chain is built from TRBV7-8 and TRBJ1-2, with D unresolved. The V and J ends lost 5 bases and 8 bases respectively, with 18 bases between them. Germline V lookup: CDR1 SGHVS, CDR2 FQNEAQ. The CDR3 extends over 14 amino acids. CDR3 bases: TGTGCCAGCAGCGCCCGGGATCTCCTTAGAGGCTACACCTTC. This translates into CASSARDLLRGYTF.

The chain couples TRBV7-2 to TRBJ2-3, with TRBD2 as a possible D gene (6 bases). CDR1 and CDR2 from the germline V gene are SGHTA and FQGNSA. The CDR3 contains 14 residues. V was pared by 4 bases and J by 6 bases, with 14 bases between. CDR3: CASSYRAGLDTQYF. DNA for the CDR3: TGTGCCAGCAGCTACCGGGCGGGACTTGATACGCAGTATTTT.

This chain connects TRBV28 to TRBJ2-3; D remains unclear. The CDR3 runs 15 residues. Trimming removed 4 bases from V and 0 bases from J, with 11 bases in between. CDR1 and CDR2 (germline): MDHEN, SYDVKM. The CDR3: CASSSLQTSTDTQYF. The CDR3 DNA sequence: TGTGCCAGCAGTTCCTTGCAGACTAGCACAGATACGCAGTATTTT.

The rearrangement links TRBV9 to TRBJ2-7; 8 bases align to TRBD2. V was clipped by 0 bases and J by 2 bases; unmatched bases: 7. Germline CDR1 is SGDLS and CDR2 is YYNGEE. The CDR3 runs 16 residues. The CDR3 spells CASSVAGVAGTYEQYF. The CDR3 DNA follows: TGTGCCAGCAGCGTAGCTGGGGTAGCGGGGACCTACGAGCAGTACTTC.

The CDR3: CASRGRRGHSYGYTF. For the CDR3, the DNA is TGTGCCAGCAGGGGACGTAGGGGGCACAGCTATGGCTACACCTTC. The chain links TRBV6-8 to TRBJ1-2, with 7 nucleotides matching TRBD1. Losses at the gene ends were 6 bases for V and 4 bases for J; bases not matched to a gene: 11. This CDR3 region has 15 residues. CDR1 MNHGY and CDR2 SAAAGT come from the germline V gene.

The rearrangement uses TRBV4-3 and TRBJ1-5, with D perhaps matching TRBD1 (5 bases). From germline, CDR1 is LGHNA and CDR2 YSLEER. The ends were cut back, 2 bases at V and 7 bases at J, with 15 bases in the middle. The CDR3 sequence is 15 residues long. The CDR3: CASSQLRGAGQPQHF. The CDR3 coding sequence is TGCGCCAGCAGCCAACTCCGGGGCGCCGGGCAGCCCCAGCATTTT.

The chain joins TRBV5-1 to TRBJ2-6; D gene uncertain. This CDR3 comprises 16 residues. V was trimmed by 0 bases and J by 2 bases, leaving 9 bases between them. The germline CDR1 and CDR2 sequences are SGHRS and YFSETQ. The CDR3 is CASSLDLVPGANVLTF. Written as DNA, the CDR3 is TGCGCCAGCAGCTTGGACCTAGTTCCTGGGGCCAACGTCCTGACTTTC.

The V gene is TRBV11-2, the J gene TRBJ2-1, with TRBD2 as a possible D gene (5 bases). Trimming cost V 3 bases and J 6 bases, with 15 bases left between them. The CDR3 length is 15 residues. Germline CDR1 SGHAT, CDR2 FQNNGV. CDR3 loop: CASSFSQNSVNEQFF. CDR3 DNA: TGTGCCAGCAGCTTCAGCCAGAATAGCGTCAATGAGCAGTTCTTC.

CDR3 loop: CASGSGLAGEYNEQFF. As DNA, the CDR3 is TGTGCTAGTGGTTCAGGACTAGCGGGGGAATACAATGAGCAGTTCTTC. J is TRBJ2-1 and V is TRBV12-5; 13 bases match TRBD2. Germline values: CDR1 LGHNT, CDR2 FRNRAP. CDR3 length: 16 amino acids. J was trimmed by 4 bases and V by 4 bases; bases with no gene match: 4.

V usage is TRBV28 and J usage is TRBJ2-1; TRBD2 aligns across 13 bases. The CDR3 runs to 15 residues. Germline trimming cut 4 bases from V and 5 bases from J; bases unmatched to any gene: 2. Germline V gives CDR1 MDHEN, CDR2 SYDVKM. The CDR3 region is CASSWGLAGNNEQFF. In nucleotides, the CDR3 is TGTGCCAGCAGTTGGGGACTAGCGGGGAACAATGAGCAGTTCTTC.

The chain recombines TRBV20-1 with TRBJ1-1, with unresolved D. This CDR3 spans 14 amino acids. Trimming took 6 bases from V and 1 from J, leaving 15 bases between them. In germline, CDR1 is DFQATT, CDR2 SNEGSKA (reference sequence). CDR3 in DNA: TGCAGTGCCCCGACCCATCCCAAGAACACTGAAGCTTTCTTT. Translated, it gives CSAPTHPKNTEAFF.